One and the same sample provided the 3 T cell receptor beta chains below, sequenced in a study of blood T cell repertoires in COVID-19. The assay was immunoSEQ multiplex PCR, and TCRdb's table has in-frame clones only and misses some. The table lists about 300,000 clones, around 88% of them singletons. Sequenced sample: peripheral blood. The receptors here all came from a woman aged 25 to 39 who had recovered from COVID-19.

With regard to this clone: A far bigger clonotype differs at one base, so this is likely a read error. The V and J genes are TRBV27 and TRBJ2-3; TRBD2 matches at 11 bases. This CDR3 has 13 residues. Unmatched junction bases numbered 5, after V lost 9 bases and J lost 6 bases. CDR1 and CDR2 (germline): MNHEY, SMNVEV (reference sequence). The CDR3 DNA reads as TGTGCCAGTATAGCGGGGGGGCAGGATACGCAGTATTTT. It encodes CASIAGGQDTQYF.

This chain connects TRBV5-6 to TRBJ1-5; unclear D gene. The CDR3 has 14 amino acids. Germline-derived CDR1 and CDR2 are SGHDT and YYEEEE. V was clipped by 1 base and J by 2 bases, with 7 bases between them. As DNA, the CDR3 is TGTGCCAGCAGCTTGTCTCAGGGCAATCAGCCCCAGCATTTT. Protein sequence: CASSLSQGNQPQHF.

The J gene is TRBJ1-2, the V gene TRBV7-2; TRBD1 agrees at 8 bases. V lost 8 bases and J lost 7; bases outside the gene matches: 12. Germline CDR1 SGHTA, CDR2 FQGNSA. CDR3 length equals 14 residues. Here the CDR3 reads CASRTGLGSGGYTF. The CDR3 DNA follows: TGTGCCAGCCGGACAGGGCTGGGGTCGGGTGGCTACACCTTC.